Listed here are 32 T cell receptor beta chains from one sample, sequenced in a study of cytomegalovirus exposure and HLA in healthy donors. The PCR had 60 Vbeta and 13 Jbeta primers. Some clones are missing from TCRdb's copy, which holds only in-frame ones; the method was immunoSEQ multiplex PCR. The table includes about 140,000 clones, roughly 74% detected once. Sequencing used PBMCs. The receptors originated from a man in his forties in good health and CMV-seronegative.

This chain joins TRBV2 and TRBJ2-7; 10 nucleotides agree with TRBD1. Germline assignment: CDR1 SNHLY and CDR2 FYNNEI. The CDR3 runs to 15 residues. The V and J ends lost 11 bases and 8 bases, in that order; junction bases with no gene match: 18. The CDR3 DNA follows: TGTGCCGGGGTCCCCGCGACAGGGGGCTCGCTTAAGCAGTACTTC. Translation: CAGVPATGGSLKQYF.

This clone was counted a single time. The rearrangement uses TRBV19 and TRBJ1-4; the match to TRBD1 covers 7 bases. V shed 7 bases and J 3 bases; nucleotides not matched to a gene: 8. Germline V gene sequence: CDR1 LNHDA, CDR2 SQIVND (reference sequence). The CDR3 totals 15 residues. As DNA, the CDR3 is TGTGCCAGTAAGGAAGGGGGACAGCCTAATGAAAAACTGTTTTTT. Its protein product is CASKEGGQPNEKLFF.

The CDR3 is CASSLAGTGGGEQYF. In nucleotides, the CDR3 is TGTGCCAGCAGTCTCGCCGGGACAGGGGGCGGTGAGCAGTACTTC. The chain has TRBV28 and TRBJ2-5, with 12 bases matching TRBD1. The CDR3 consists of 15 residues. The trim removed 5 bases at V and 11 bases at J, leaving 12 bases unmatched. CDR1 is MDHEN, CDR2 SYDVKM, per germline.

CDR3 protein: CASSYEGEWEKLFF. The CDR3 region has the DNA TGTGCCAGCAGTTACGAGGGAGAATGGGAAAAACTGTTTTTT. J is TRBJ1-4 and V is TRBV6-5; D call uncertain. Trimming removed 2 bases at V and 8 bases at J, with 12 bases between. The CDR3 extends over 14 amino acids. Looked up from germline, CDR1 is MNHEY and CDR2 is SVGAGI.

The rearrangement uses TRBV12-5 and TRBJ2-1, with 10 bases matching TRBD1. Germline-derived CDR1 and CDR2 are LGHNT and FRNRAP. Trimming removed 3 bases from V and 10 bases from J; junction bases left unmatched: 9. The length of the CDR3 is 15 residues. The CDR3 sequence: CASGFRDRGFWEQFF. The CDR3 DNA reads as TGTGCTAGTGGTTTCAGGGACAGGGGTTTTTGGGAGCAGTTCTTC.

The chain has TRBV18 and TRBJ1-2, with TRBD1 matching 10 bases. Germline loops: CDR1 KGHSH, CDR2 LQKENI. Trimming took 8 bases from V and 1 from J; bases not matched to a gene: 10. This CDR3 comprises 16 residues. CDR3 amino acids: CASTTTGTGDNYGYTF. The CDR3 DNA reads TGTGCCAGCACTACCACCGGGACAGGGGATAACTATGGCTACACCTTC.

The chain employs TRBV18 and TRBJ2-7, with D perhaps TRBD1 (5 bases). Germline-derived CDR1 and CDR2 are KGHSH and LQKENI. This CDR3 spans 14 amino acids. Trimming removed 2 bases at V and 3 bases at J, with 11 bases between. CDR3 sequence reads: CASSPGETDYEQYF. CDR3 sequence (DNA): TGTGCCAGCTCACCAGGTGAGACAGACTACGAGCAGTACTTC.

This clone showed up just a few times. DNA for the CDR3: TGTGCCAGCAGCTTAGGCTGGACTGACTATGGCTACACCTTC. Its protein product is CASSLGWTDYGYTF. The gene calls are TRBV7-2 and TRBJ1-2, with D hard to call. This CDR3 has 14 amino acids. CDR1 is SGHTA, CDR2 FQGNSA, per germline. Trimming removed 1 base at V and 3 bases at J, with 9 bases between.

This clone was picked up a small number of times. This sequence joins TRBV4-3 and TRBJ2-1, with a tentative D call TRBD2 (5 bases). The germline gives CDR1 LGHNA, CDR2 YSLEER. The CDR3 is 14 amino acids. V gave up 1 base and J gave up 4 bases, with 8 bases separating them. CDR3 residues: CASSQVGRYNEQFF. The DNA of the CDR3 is TGCGCCAGCAGCCAAGTGGGGAGATACAATGAGCAGTTCTTC.

DNA of the CDR3: TGTGCCAGCAGTGAAAAAGGGGCGAGTTCCTACAATGAGCAGTTCTTC. Its translation: CASSEKGASSYNEQFF. The rearrangement links TRBV2 to TRBJ2-1; weak D call: TRBD1 (5 bases). The V gene lost 2 bases and the J gene lost 1 base, with 12 bases spanning the gap. From germline, CDR1 is SNHLY and CDR2 FYNNEI. The CDR3 length is 16 residues. The complete variable domain, with remaining parts taken from reference TRBV2 and TRBJ2-1, reads EPEVTQTPSHQVTQMGQEVILRCVPISNHLYFYWYRQILGQKVEFLVSFYNNEISEKSEIFDDQFSVERPDGSNFTLKIRSTKLEDSAMYFCASSEKGASSYNEQFFGPGTRLTVL.

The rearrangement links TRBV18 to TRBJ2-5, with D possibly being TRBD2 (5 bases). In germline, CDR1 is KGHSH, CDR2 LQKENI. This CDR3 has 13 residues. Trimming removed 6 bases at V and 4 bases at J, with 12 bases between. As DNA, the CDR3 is TGTGCCAGCTCTGACTTGGGGAGAGAGACCCAGTACTTC. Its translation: CASSDLGRETQYF.

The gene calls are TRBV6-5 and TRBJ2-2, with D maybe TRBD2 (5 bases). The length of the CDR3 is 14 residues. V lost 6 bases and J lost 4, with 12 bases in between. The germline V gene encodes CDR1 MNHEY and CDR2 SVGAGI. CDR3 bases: TGTGCCAGCAGCCTGGAAGGGAGCACCGGGGAGCTGTTTTTT. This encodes CASSLEGSTGELFF.

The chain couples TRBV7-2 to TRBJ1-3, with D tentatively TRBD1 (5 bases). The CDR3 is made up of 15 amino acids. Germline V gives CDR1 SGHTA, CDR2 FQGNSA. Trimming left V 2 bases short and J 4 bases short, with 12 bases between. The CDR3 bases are TGTGCCAGCAGCTTATCTGGGGGGGTAGGAAACACCATATATTTT. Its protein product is CASSLSGGVGNTIYF. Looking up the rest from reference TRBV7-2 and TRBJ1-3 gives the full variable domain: GAGVSQSPSNKVTEKGKDVELRCDPISGHTALYWYRQSLGQGLEFLIYFQGNSAPDKSGLPSDRFSAERTGGSVSTLTIQRTQQEDSAVYLCASSLSGGVGNTIYFGEGSWLTVV.

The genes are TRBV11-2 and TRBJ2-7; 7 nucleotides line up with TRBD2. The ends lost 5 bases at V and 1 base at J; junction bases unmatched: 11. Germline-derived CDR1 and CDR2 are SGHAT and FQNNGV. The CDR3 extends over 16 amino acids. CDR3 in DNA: TGTGCCAGCAGCCCACTGGGAGGGTTAGCGTCCTACGAGCAGTACTTC. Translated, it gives CASSPLGGLASYEQYF.

CDR3 bases: TGCGCCAGCAGCTTGGCGACAGTTCTCTCCTACGAGCAGTACTTC. This encodes CASSLATVLSYEQYF. V and J are TRBV5-1 and TRBJ2-7; possibly TRBD1 for D (5 bases). Germline assignment: CDR1 SGHRS and CDR2 YFSETQ. V lost 0 bases and J 0 bases, leaving 10 bases between the germline ends. The CDR3 is 15 amino acids.

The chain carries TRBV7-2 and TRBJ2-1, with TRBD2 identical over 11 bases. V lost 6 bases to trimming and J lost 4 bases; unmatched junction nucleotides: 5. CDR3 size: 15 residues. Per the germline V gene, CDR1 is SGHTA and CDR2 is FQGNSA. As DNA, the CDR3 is TGTGCCAGCAGAATAGCGGGGGGGCGTTACAATGAGCAGTTCTTC. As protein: CASRIAGGRYNEQFF.

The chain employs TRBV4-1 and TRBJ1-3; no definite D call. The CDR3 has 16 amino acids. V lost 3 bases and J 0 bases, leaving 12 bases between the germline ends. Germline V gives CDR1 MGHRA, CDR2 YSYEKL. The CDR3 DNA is TGCGCCAGCAGCCACCCTGGGCGGGACTCTGGAAACACCATATATTTT. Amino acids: CASSHPGRDSGNTIYF.

The DNA for the CDR3 is TGCAGCGTTGATTCCACAGGGGGAAGAAACTATGGCTACACCTTC. It encodes CSVDSTGGRNYGYTF. The chain carries TRBV29-1 and TRBJ1-2, with TRBD1 matching over 8 bases. V trimming: 3 bases; J trimming: 2 bases; junction bases outside the gene matches: 8. The germline V gene encodes CDR1 SQVTM and CDR2 ANQGSEA. CDR3 length: 15 residues.

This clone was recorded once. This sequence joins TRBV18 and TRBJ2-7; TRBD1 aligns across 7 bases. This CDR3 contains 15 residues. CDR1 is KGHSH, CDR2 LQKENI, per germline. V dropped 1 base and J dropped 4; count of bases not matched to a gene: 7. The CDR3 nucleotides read TGTGCCAGCTCACCACTCGACAGGGTTCGGTACGAGCAGTACTTC. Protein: CASSPLDRVRYEQYF.

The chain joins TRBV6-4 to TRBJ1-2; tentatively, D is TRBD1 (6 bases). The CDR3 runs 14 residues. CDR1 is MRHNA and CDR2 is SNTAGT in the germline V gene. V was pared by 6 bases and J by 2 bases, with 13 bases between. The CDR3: CASSPTGANYGYTF. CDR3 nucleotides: TGTGCCAGCAGCCCGACAGGAGCGAACTATGGCTACACCTTC.

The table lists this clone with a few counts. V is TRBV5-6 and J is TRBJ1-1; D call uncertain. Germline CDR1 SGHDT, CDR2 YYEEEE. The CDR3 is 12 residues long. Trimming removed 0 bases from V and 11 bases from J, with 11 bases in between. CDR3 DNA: TGTGCCAGCAGCTTGGAGTCCTGGGCGGCTTTCTTT. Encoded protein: CASSLESWAAFF.

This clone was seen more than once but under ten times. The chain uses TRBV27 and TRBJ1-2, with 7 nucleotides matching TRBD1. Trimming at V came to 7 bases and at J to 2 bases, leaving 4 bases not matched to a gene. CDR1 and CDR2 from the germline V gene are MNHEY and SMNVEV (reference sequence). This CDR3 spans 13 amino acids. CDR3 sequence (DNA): TGTGCCAGCACCCGGGACAGAAACTATGGCTACACCTTC. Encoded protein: CASTRDRNYGYTF.

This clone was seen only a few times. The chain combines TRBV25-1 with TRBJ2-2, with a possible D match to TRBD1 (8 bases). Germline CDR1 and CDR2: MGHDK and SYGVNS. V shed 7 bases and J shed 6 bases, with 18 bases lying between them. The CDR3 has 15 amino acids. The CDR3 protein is CASKTGAGRAGELFF. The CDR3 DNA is TGTGCCAGCAAGACAGGGGCGGGGAGGGCCGGGGAGCTGTTTTTT.

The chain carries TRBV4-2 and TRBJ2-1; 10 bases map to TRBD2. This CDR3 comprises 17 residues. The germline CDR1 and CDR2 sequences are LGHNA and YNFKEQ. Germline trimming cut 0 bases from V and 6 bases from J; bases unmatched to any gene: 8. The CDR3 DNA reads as TGTGCCAGCAGCCAAGATTTAACAGCGGGGGGGTTCAATGAGCAGTTCTTC. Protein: CASSQDLTAGGFNEQFF.

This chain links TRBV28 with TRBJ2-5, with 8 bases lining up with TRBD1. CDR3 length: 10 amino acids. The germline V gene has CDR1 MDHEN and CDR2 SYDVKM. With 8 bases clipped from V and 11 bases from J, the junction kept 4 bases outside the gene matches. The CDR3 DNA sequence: TGTGCCAGCGGGCGGACAGGGCAGTACTTC. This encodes CASGRTGQYF. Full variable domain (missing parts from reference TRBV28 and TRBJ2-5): DVKVTQSSRYLVKRTGEKVFLECVQDMDHENMFWYRQDPGLGLRLIYFSYDVKMKEKGDIPEGYSVSREKKERFSLILESASTNQTSMYLCASGRTGQYFGPGTRLLVL.

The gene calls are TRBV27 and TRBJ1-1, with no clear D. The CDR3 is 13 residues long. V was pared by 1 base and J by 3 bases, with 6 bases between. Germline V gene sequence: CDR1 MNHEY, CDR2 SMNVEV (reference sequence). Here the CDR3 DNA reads TGTGCCAGCAGTTTATTCATTCACACTGAAGCTTTCTTT. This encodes CASSLFIHTEAFF.

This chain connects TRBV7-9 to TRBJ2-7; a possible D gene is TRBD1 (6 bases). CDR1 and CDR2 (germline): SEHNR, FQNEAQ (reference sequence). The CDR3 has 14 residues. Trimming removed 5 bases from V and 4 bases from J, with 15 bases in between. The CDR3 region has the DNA TGTGCCAGCAGCCATTCGGGACACTCATACGAGCAGTACTTC. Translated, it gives CASSHSGHSYEQYF.

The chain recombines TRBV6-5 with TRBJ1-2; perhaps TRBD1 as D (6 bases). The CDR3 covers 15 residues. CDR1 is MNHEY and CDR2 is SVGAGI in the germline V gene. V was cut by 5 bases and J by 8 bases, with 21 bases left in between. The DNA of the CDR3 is TGTGCCAGCAGTCAGGGCCCGATGGGGGGGGGCGGCTACACCTTC. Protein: CASSQGPMGGGGYTF.

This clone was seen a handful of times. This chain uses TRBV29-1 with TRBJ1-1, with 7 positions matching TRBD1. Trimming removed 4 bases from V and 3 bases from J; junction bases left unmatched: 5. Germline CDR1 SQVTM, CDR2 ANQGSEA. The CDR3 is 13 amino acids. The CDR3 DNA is TGCAGCGTTGTAACAGACAGGGACACTGAAGCTTTCTTT. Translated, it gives CSVVTDRDTEAFF.

The CDR3 DNA is TGCGCCAGCAGGGTGGAGCAAGAGACCCAGTACTTC. It specifies CASRVEQETQYF. The V call is TRBV5-1, the J call TRBJ2-5; D is unclear. The germline CDR1 and CDR2 sequences are SGHRS and YFSETQ. This CDR3 is 12 amino acids long. Trimming took off 5 bases at V and 2 bases at J, with 7 bases between the two ends.

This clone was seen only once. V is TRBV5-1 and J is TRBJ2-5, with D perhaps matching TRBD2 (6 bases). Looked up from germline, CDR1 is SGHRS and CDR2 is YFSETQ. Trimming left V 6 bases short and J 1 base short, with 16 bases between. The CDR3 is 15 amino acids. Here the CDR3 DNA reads TGCGCCAGCAAGGAGGGCGCGTCCGTCCAAGAGACCCAGTACTTC. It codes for CASKEGASVQETQYF.

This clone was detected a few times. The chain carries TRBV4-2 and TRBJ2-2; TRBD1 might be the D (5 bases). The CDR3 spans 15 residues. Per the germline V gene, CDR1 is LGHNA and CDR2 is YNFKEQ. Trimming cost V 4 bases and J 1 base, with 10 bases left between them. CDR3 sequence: CASSPLQGNTGELFF. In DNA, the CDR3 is TGTGCCAGCAGCCCCCTCCAGGGGAACACCGGGGAGCTGTTTTTT.